This T cell receptor (beta chain) was recovered during a study of blood T cell repertoires in COVID-19. Whole-study context: Acute and convalescent COVID-19 samples came from the United States, Italy and Spain. From T cells, B-cell-depleted T cells, or PBMCs came the material, which was cDNA or gDNA.

Germline CDR1 is SNHLY and CDR2 is FYNNEI. Trimming cost V 5 bases and J 7 bases; bases outside gene matches: 7. This CDR3 contains 15 residues. This clone was detected once. Clones were read by immunoSEQ multiplex PCR, and TCRdb kept only the in-frame ones, dropping some. Of roughly 100,000 clones listed, about four fifths were seen once; the top ten hold around 12%. This TCR was sampled from a human donor in a cohort sampled during active COVID-19. V usage is TRBV2 and J usage is TRBJ2-3; 12 bases are a match to TRBD2. The sequenced material came from peripheral blood. CDR3 residues: CASSTTSGGSNTQYF. The CDR3 DNA sequence: TGTGCCAGCAGTACGACTAGCGGGGGATCCAATACGCAGTATTTT.